This section outlines one TCR beta chain sequence together with its context. Which antigen it targets is not known. No base quality information exists; no much larger clone differs at one position. This sample was taken from a study of CD8 T cell repertoires and HIV-1 epitope variants (TCRdb year 2020). A note on the overall study: T cells were stimulated in separate culture wells with each of twenty-five peptides representing autologous and known Gag and Nef epitope variants. A 1M T cell aliquot was kept as an uncultured baseline condition, separate from the approximately 80 T cell cultures. A total of more than 80 T cell cultures were run, with each culture condition done in triplicate except for one peptide, which was done in duplicate. The cultures were grown for about ten days in IMDM with gentamicin, and half of the media was changed on days 3 and 7 with IL-2, IL-7 and IL-15 added. A CMV, EBV and flu peptide pool, the Ebola AY9 epitope as negative control, and a no-peptide well were included as control conditions. T cells were enriched using the EasySep Human T Cell Enrichment Kit and were co-cultured with equal numbers of autologous T cell-negative cells serving as antigen-presenting cells. Three Gag epitope families and Nef HW9 and YT9 were included among the tested epitopes. Points the paper makes about the study in general: The assay identified only TCR beta chains and indicated proliferation in response to antigen, without indicating T cell function or cytokine profile. About five clonotypes recognized the Nef KF9 family and one clonotype recognized the HW9 family, while no responses to the TAALDMSHF plasma variant were seen. Of the nine antigen-specific TCR beta clonotypes identified, six appeared cross-reactive for autologous or known escape epitope variants.

The EasySep Human CD8+ T Cell Enrichment Kit was used on day 10 to isolate CD8+ T cells from every culture. The germline V gene supplies CDR1 MDHEN and CDR2 SYDVKM. Trimming at the junction amounts to 5 bases on V and 7 bases on J, and the germline ends lie 15 bases apart. From the cysteine up to the phenylalanine, the CDR3 has a length of 14 residues. Only the CDR3 DNA stays, 42 bases, in frame from base 1. Sequencing of TCR beta CDR3 regions was done on the immunoSEQ platform at survey depth. The QIAamp DNA micro kit was used to extract genomic DNA from every cultured and uncultured CD8+ T cell population. In the original analysis: Samples with under 5,000 productive reads were excluded, and this exclusion removed about 7% of the 75 HIV peptide-stimulated cultures. A MANAFEST web app trimmed sequences to CDR3 and removed nonproductive sequences, CDR3s under 5 amino acids, and those not starting C or ending F/W. Antigen-specific clonotypes had to expand in at least 2 of 3 replicates versus no-peptide control at FDR 0.01, only within one epitope family. Specific clonotypes also needed at least fivefold higher frequency than in wells stimulated with peptides from other epitope families. Drawn from immuneACCESS, this table holds only the in-frame rearrangements with V and J called that TCRdb kept. Clones are partly lost; checked studies trace under half to an unresolved V gene and leave the rest unexplained. V and J calls plus clone size are reproduced from that table; the DNA served to infer D and trimming. This sample lists fewer than 3,000 clones; roughly two thirds were detected once. The top ten hold about half of the sample.

This chain joins TRBV28 to TRBJ2-1; TRBD2 might be the D gene, on 6 matching bases. The sequencing input was cultured CD8+ T cells derived from PBMCs. The clonotype originates from a male donor with HIV. For the CDR3, the sequence is CASSVTGRSNEQFF. Here is the DNA: TGTGCCAGCAGTGTAACCGGGAGATCGAATGAGCAGTTCTTC.